This TCR beta chain was documented in a study of response to subunit inactivated influenza vaccine. V gave up 7 bases and J gave up 2 bases, with 15 bases separating them. Germline-derived CDR1 and CDR2 are DFQATT and SNEGSKA (reference sequence). CDR3 length: 13 amino acids. TCRdb reprocessed the RT-PCR reads via MiXCR and lists one record per CDR3 protein. The sample records hundreds of thousands of distinct CDR3 sequences, around 16% being singletons. The chain links TRBV20-1 to TRBJ2-7; D is unclear. The receptor comes from a man in his fifties who received an inactivated influenza vaccine. The material was PBMCs from blood, obtained approximately 12 days after vaccination. CDR3 in DNA: TGCAGTGTTTCGCAACTGAACACCTACGAGCAGTACTTC. Amino acids: CSVSQLNTYEQYF.